This T cell receptor beta chain is drawn from a study of blood T cell repertoires in COVID-19. Generated by immunoSEQ multiplex PCR, the TCRdb table keeps only in-frame clones and is missing some. The sample yields some 250,000 clones, 88% seen once. Specimen: peripheral blood. This TCR came from a woman in her thirties or forties who had recovered from COVID-19.

The CDR3, as DNA: TGTGCCAGCAGCACCGGGGGGTCCTACAATGAGCAGTTCTTC. This codes for CASSTGGSYNEQFF. The chain links TRBV28 to TRBJ2-1; 7 nucleotides line up with TRBD2. The CDR3 covers 14 residues. V lost 6 bases, J lost 1 base, and 3 bases stayed unmatched. Germline CDR1 MDHEN, CDR2 SYDVKM. The whole variable domain, remainder taken from reference TRBV28 and TRBJ2-1, is DVKVTQSSRYLVKRTGEKVFLECVQDMDHENMFWYRQDPGLGLRLIYFSYDVKMKEKGDIPEGYSVSREKKERFSLILESASTNQTSMYLCASSTGGSYNEQFFGPGTRLTVL.